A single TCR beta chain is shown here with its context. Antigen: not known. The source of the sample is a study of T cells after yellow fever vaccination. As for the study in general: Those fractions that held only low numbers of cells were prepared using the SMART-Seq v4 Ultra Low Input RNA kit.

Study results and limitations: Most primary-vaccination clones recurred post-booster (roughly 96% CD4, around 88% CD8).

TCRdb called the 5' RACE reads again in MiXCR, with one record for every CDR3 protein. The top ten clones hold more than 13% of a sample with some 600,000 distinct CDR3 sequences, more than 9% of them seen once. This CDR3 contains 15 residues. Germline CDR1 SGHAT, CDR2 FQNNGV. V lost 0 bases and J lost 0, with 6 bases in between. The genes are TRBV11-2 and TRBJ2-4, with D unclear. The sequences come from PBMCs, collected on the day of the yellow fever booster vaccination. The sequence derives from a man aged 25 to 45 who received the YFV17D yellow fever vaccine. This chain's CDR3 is CASSLERLAKNIQYF. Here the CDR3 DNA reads TGTGCCAGCAGCTTAGAGCGGCTAGCCAAAAACATTCAGTACTTC.